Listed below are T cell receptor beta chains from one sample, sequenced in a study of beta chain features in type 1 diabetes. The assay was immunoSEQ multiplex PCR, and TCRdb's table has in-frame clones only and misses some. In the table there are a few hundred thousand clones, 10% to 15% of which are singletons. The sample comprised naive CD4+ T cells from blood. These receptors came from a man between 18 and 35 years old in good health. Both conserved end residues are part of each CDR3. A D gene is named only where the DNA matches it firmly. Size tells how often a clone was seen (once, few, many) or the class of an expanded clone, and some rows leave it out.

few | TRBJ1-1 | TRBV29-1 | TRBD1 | TGCAGCGGAACCACAACAGGGGTCGCTGAAGCTTTCTTT | CSGTTTGVAEAFF
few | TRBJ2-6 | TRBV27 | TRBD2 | TGTGCCAGCAGTTTAGGCGGGACTAGTGCACTCTCTGGGGCCAACGTCCTGACTTTC | CASSLGGTSALSGANVLTF
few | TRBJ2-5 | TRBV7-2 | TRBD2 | TGTGCCAGCAGCTTAGGGGGGGGACTCGATGAGACCCAGTACTTC | CASSLGGGLDETQYF
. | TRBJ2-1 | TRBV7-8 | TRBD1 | TGTGCCAGCAGCTTAAGGCAGGGGGCGCTGAATGAGCAGTTCTTC | CASSLRQGALNEQFF
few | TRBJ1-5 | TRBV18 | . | TGTGCCAGCTCATCTGGGGAGAATGGGCCCCAGCATTTT | CASSSGENGPQHF
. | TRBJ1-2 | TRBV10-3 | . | TGTGCCATCAGTGAGGGCGGGGAAATTAACTATGGCTACACCTTC | CAISEGGEINYGYTF
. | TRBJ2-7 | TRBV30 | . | TGTGCCTGGAGTGTAGGGGGTAGCTCCTACGAGCAGTACTTC | CAWSVGGSSYEQYF
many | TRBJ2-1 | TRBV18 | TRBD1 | TGTGCCAGCTCACTCGGGACAGATGAGCAGTTCTTC | CASSLGTDEQFF
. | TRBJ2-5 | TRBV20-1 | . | TGCAGTGCTAGCGGCAGGGAGACCCAGTACTTC | CSASGRETQYF
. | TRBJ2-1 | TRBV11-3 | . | TGTGCCAGCAGCTTCCGGGATCTGGACAATGAGCAGTTCTTC | CASSFRDLDNEQFF
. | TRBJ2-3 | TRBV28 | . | TGTGCCAGCAGTCTCCCCCCTTCGAGGCGGCTTAGCACAGATACGCAGTATTTT | CASSLPPSRRLSTDTQYF
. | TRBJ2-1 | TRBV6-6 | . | TGTGCCAGCAGTTCAGACACGTTCAATGAGCAGTTCTTC | CASSSDTFNEQFF
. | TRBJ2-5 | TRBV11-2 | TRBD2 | TGTGCCACCTCGGGGAGGGAAAGGGAGACCCAGTACTTC | CATSGRERETQYF
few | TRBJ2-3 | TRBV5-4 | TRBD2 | TGTGCCAGCAGTCCGGGGGGACTTAGCACAGATACGCAGTATTTT | CASSPGGLSTDTQYF
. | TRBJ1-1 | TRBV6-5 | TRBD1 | TGTGCCAGCAGTTTCTCAGACAGGGCGAACACTGAAGCTTTCTTT | CASSFSDRANTEAFF
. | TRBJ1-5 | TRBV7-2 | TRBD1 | TGTGCCAGCAGCTACGTGGGGGGGACAGGGGACAATCAGCCCCAGCATTTT | CASSYVGGTGDNQPQHF
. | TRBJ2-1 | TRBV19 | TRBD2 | TGTGCCAGTAGTATGGTAGCGGGATCTGGTAGGGATGAGCAGTTCTTC | CASSMVAGSGRDEQFF
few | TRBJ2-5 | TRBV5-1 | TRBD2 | TGCGCCAGCAGCTTGGCCCGGGGGGGCTCAGAGGAGACCCAGTACTTC | CASSLARGGSEETQYF
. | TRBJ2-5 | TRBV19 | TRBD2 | TGTGCCAGTAGATCCAGCGGGGGAGTTCAAGAGACCCAGTACTTC | CASRSSGGVQETQYF
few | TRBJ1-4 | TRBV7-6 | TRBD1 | TGTGCCAGCAGCACCCAGTCGACAGGGAGACAACTGTTTTTT | CASSTQSTGRQLFF
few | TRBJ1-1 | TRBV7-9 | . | TGTGCCAGCAGCTACTCAGGGTCTGAAGCTTTCTTT | CASSYSGSEAFF
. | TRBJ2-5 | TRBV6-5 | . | TGTGCCAGCAGCTTGACTTGGGGGCGAGAGACCCAGTACTTC | CASSLTWGRETQYF
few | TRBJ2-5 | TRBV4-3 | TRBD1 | TGCGCCAGCAGCCGACTAAGACAGGGCCGATTCCAAGAGACCCAGTACTTC | CASSRLRQGRFQETQYF